This TCR beta chain derives from a study of T cells in Graves' hyperthyroidism and ophthalmopathy. V lost 5 bases, J lost 6 bases, and 20 bases lay in between. The CDR3 is 15 amino acids. From germline, CDR1 is SGHTA and CDR2 FQGNSA. Only a few counts were recorded for this clonotype. Amplification targeted TCR beta CDR3 regions from RNA transcripts. In the first-round RT-PCR of the TCR CDR3, the HTBI primer set was used. TCRdb reprocessed the multiplex PCR reads via MiXCR and lists one record per CDR3 protein. The table lists under 700,000 distinct CDR3 sequences, about half of them singletons. The J gene is TRBJ2-7, the V gene TRBV7-2; D is perhaps TRBD1 or TRBD2 (5 bases each). This TCR derives from a young woman with Graves' hyperthyroidism. Sequencing was carried out using peripheral blood or thyroid tissue (not recorded which). In nucleotides, the CDR3 is TGTGCCAGCAGCCGCACGCCGGGACCCATACTCGAGCAGTACTTC. Its protein product is CASSRTPGPILEQYF. The entire variable domain, with the rest obtained from reference TRBV7-2 and TRBJ2-7, is as follows: GAGVSQSPSNKVTEKGKDVELRCDPISGHTALYWYRQSLGQGLEFLIYFQGNSAPDKSGLPSDRFSAERTGGSVSTLTIQRTQQEDSAVYLCASSRTPGPILEQYFGPGTRLTVT.